What follows are 14 T cell receptor beta chains derived from one specimen sequenced in a study of control samples from healthy donors and cancer patients. Data came from immunoSEQ multiplex PCR; TCRdb stores just in-frame clones and leaves some out. This table holds tens of thousands of clones, just over 90% found once. The sample taken for sequencing was PBMCs. All receptors derive from a man aged 25-45 years with colorectal cancer.

The chain combines TRBV12-3 or TRBV12-4 with TRBJ2-5; D uncertain. Trimming cost V 2 bases and J 4 bases, with 2 bases left between them. CDR3 length: 11 amino acids. Here the CDR3 DNA reads TGTGCCAGCAGTTTACTAGAGACCCAGTACTTC. This encodes CASSLLETQYF.

This clone was seen a single time. The V and J genes are TRBV4-3 and TRBJ2-3; D not certain. CDR3 length: 14 amino acids. Trimming left V 0 bases short and J 4 bases short, with 8 bases between. The V gene's germline CDR1 is LGHNA and CDR2 YSLEER. The CDR3 DNA is TGCGCCAGCAGCCAAGAAACCCAAGCAGATACGCAGTATTTT. This codes for CASSQETQADTQYF.

This clone was picked up one time. The J gene is TRBJ2-7, the V gene TRBV5-6; D assignment may be TRBD1 or TRBD2 (5 bases each). Germline CDR1 SGHDT, CDR2 YYEEEE. The CDR3 contains 16 residues. V lost 0 bases, J lost 2 bases, and 15 bases lay in between. The CDR3 coding sequence is TGTGCCAGCAGCTTGGCGACAGACGGGGTCCCCTACGAGCAGTACTTC. Translation gives CASSLATDGVPYEQYF. Using reference TRBV5-6 and TRBJ2-7 for the parts outside the CDR3, the full variable domain is DAGVTQSPTHLIKTRGQQVTLRCSPKSGHDTVSWYQQALGQGPQFIFQYYEEEERQRGNFPDRFSGHQFPNYSSELNVNALLLGDSALYLCASSLATDGVPYEQYFGPGTRLTVT.

The chain carries TRBV10-2 and TRBJ2-5, with 14 bases fitting TRBD2. With V trimmed by 4 bases and J by 2 bases, 9 bases remained unmatched. The CDR3 loop spans 18 amino acids. Germline CDR1 WSHSY, CDR2 SAAADI. The CDR3 spells CASSGGLAGVPMQETQYF. In DNA form, the CDR3 reads TGCGCCAGCAGTGGGGGACTAGCGGGGGTTCCAATGCAAGAGACCCAGTACTTC.

The chain recombines TRBV7-9 with TRBJ2-1; 8 positions agree with TRBD1. With V trimmed by 1 base and J by 7 bases, 6 bases remained unmatched. CDR1 is SEHNR and CDR2 is FQNEAQ in the germline V gene (reference sequence). The CDR3 is 15 amino acids. The chain's CDR3 is CASSLGQGIRNEQFF. CDR3 bases: TGTGCCAGCAGCTTAGGACAGGGGATTAGGAATGAGCAGTTCTTC.

The CDR3 nucleotides are TGTGCCAGCAGTGAATTTCCGGCGGCCTCCTACAATGAGCAGTTCTTC. Protein: CASSEFPAASYNEQFF. The rearrangement joins TRBV6-1 to TRBJ2-1; D gene unclear. The CDR3 runs 16 residues. Trimming stripped 2 bases from V and 0 bases from J, with 11 bases between. The germline CDR1 and CDR2 sequences are MNHNS and SASEGT.

The chain combines TRBV11-2 with TRBJ2-7, with 7 bases that match TRBD1. This CDR3 has 14 amino acids. Germline V gives CDR1 SGHAT, CDR2 FQNNGV. V dropped 5 bases and J dropped 2; count of bases not matched to a gene: 6. The CDR3 spells CASSTGTETYEQYV. The DNA for the CDR3 is TGTGCCAGCAGCACCGGGACAGAAACCTACGAGCAGTACGTC.

CDR3 DNA sequence: TGTGCCAGCAGCCCCGGGACAGGGAAAGGCACTGAAGCTTTCTTT. Protein sequence: CASSPGTGKGTEAFF. The rearrangement uses TRBV3-1 (or the pseudogene TRBV3-2) and TRBJ1-1; 9 bases are shared with TRBD1. Trimming removed 4 bases from V and 4 bases from J; junction bases left unmatched: 7. From germline, CDR1 is LGHDT and CDR2 YNNKEL (reference sequence). The CDR3 runs 15 residues.

V is TRBV7-9 and J is TRBJ1-1; a weak D match, TRBD1 (6 bases). This CDR3 has 15 amino acids. Germline V lookup: CDR1 SEHNR, CDR2 FQNEAQ (reference sequence). With 5 bases removed from V and 5 bases from J, the gap between germline ends came to 18 bases. CDR3 sequence (DNA): TGTGCCAGCAGCCCGTCAGGGGAGGAGAGGACTGAAGCTTTCTTT. This sequence encodes CASSPSGEERTEAFF.

CDR3 coding DNA: TGTGCCTGGGAAGCGGGGGGAAGAAACATTCAGTACTTC. Protein product: CAWEAGGRNIQYF. V is TRBV30 and J is TRBJ2-4; TRBD2 matches at 9 bases. The CDR3 length is 13 residues. The trim removed 5 bases at V and 6 bases at J, leaving 5 bases unmatched. CDR1 is GTSNPN, CDR2 SVGIG, per germline (reference sequence).

The genes are TRBV4-2 and TRBJ1-2; D gene ambiguous. The V gene's germline CDR1 is LGHNA and CDR2 YNFKEQ. The CDR3 runs 15 residues. Deletions cut 4 bases from V and 2 bases from J, with 14 bases between. The CDR3 region is CASSPAPGLNYGYTF. The CDR3 bases are TGTGCCAGCAGCCCGGCGCCGGGGTTAAACTATGGCTACACCTTC.

This chain joins TRBV19 and TRBJ1-5, with 7 bases fitting TRBD1. The CDR3 runs to 14 residues. Germline loops: CDR1 LNHDA, CDR2 SQIVND (reference sequence). With V trimmed by 6 bases and J by 3 bases, 5 bases remained unmatched. The CDR3 coding sequence is TGTGCCAGTAGCGGCGGACAGGACAATCAGCCCCAGCATTTT. This codes for CASSGGQDNQPQHF.

The V and J genes are TRBV7-2 and TRBJ1-2; a weak D match, TRBD1 (5 bases). V gave up 5 bases and J gave up 8 bases, with 33 bases separating them. This CDR3 is built from 19 residues. Germline V gene lookup returns CDR1 SGHTA and CDR2 FQGNSA. The CDR3: CASSQSDGAAKDYLWGYTF. CDR3 DNA: TGTGCCAGCAGCCAAAGCGACGGGGCCGCCAAAGATTATCTATGGGGCTACACCTTC.

Turning to this clone: Relative to the germline gene, one junction end is altered; a read error may explain this. V and J are TRBV6-2 or TRBV6-3 and TRBJ1-2; tentative D call: TRBD1 (6 bases). The CDR3 has 13 residues. CDR1 is MNHEY and CDR2 is SVGEGT in the germline V gene. CDR3 in amino acids: CASSDINDRTVGF. CDR3 nucleotides: TGTGCCAGCAGCGATATAAACGACAGGACAGTCGGCTTC.